A selection of T cell receptor beta chains follows, all from one sample in a study of cytomegalovirus exposure and HLA in healthy donors. The method was immunoSEQ multiplex PCR; TCRdb's version includes in-frame clones alone and lacks a portion of them. The sample carries roughly 160,000 clones, around 79% recorded once. Sequencing was done on a sample of PBMCs. The receptors were sampled from a middle-aged man in good health and CMV-seronegative. CDR3s include the opening cysteine and the closing phenylalanine or tryptophan. The order of the fields is clone size, D gene, V gene, J gene, CDR3 protein, CDR3 DNA. D genes are given only for firm matches. Clone sizes are given selectively: once, few, many, or a class where the clone is expanded.

NA	NA	TRBV11-2	TRBJ2-1	CASSLEPGRGGVGQFF	TGTGCCAGCAGCTTAGAGCCGGGTAGGGGGGGGGTGGGGCAGTTCTTC
NA	NA	TRBV7-8	TRBJ1-5	CASSFAGIASQPQHF	TGTGCCAGCAGCTTCGCAGGGATAGCTAGTCAGCCCCAGCATTTT
NA	NA	TRBV29-1	TRBJ2-7	CSVVSPGTYEQYF	TGCAGCGTTGTTTCTCCGGGGACCTACGAGCAGTACTTC
NA	TRBD2	TRBV4-1	TRBJ2-1	CASRQAGGGEQFF	TGCGCCAGCAGACAAGCGGGAGGAGGGGAGCAGTTCTTC
NA	NA	TRBV5-1	TRBJ2-3	CASSGGRDSSDTQYF	TGCGCCAGCAGCGGCGGCCGGGACTCCAGCGATACGCAGTATTTT
NA	NA	TRBV29-1	TRBJ2-3	CSVAGWRGTGTQYF	TGCAGCGTTGCGGGGTGGCGGGGCACAGGTACGCAGTATTTT
NA	NA	TRBV5-1	TRBJ2-7	CASSLDPRLSLESSYEQYF	TGCGCCAGCAGCTTGGATCCCCGATTATCCCTAGAGAGTTCCTACGAGCAGTACTTC
NA	TRBD2	TRBV5-5	TRBJ2-3	CASSSRTSADTQYF	TGTGCCAGCAGCTCTAGGACTAGTGCAGATACGCAGTATTTT
NA	NA	TRBV30	TRBJ1-1	CAWNGGNTEAFF	TGTGCCTGGAACGGGGGGAACACTGAAGCTTTCTTT
NA	TRBD2	TRBV18	TRBJ2-5	CASSRDSGIQETQYF	TGTGCCAGCTCACGGGATAGCGGGATCCAAGAGACCCAGTACTTC
NA	NA	TRBV5-6	TRBJ2-7	CASSLELTYEQYF	TGTGCCAGCAGCTTGGAACTGACCTACGAGCAGTACTTC
NA	TRBD1	TRBV5-1	TRBJ2-3	CASSLARQGSDTQYF	TGCGCCAGCAGCTTGGCCCGACAGGGATCGGATACGCAGTATTTT
NA	TRBD1	TRBV5-4	TRBJ2-4	CASSPTPDRANSQYF	TGTGCCAGCAGCCCAACCCCCGACAGGGCAAACAGTCAGTACTTC
NA	NA	TRBV7-7	TRBJ2-7	CASSRYLGPSYEQYF	TGTGCTAGCAGCCGGTACTTGGGGCCCTCCTACGAGCAGTACTTC
NA	NA	TRBV30	TRBJ1-4	CAWSVKTINEKLFF	TGTGCCTGGAGTGTAAAGACTATTAATGAAAAACTGTTTTTT
NA	TRBD2	TRBV5-1	TRBJ2-1	CASSLGGLAGGPPPYNEQFF	TGCGCCAGCAGCTTGGGGGGGCTAGCGGGAGGGCCCCCGCCCTACAATGAGCAGTTCTTC
NA	NA	TRBV18	TRBJ2-3	CASTTSSTDTQYF	TGTGCCAGCACTACTTCTAGCACAGATACGCAGTATTTT
few	NA	TRBV2	TRBJ2-7	CASSVDQTIYEQYF	TGTGCCAGCAGCGTAGACCAAACTATCTACGAGCAGTACTTC
NA	TRBD2	TRBV11-2	TRBJ2-7	CASSPTVPSGRVGQYF	TGTGCCAGCAGCCCCACCGTACCTAGCGGGAGGGTAGGGCAGTACTTC
NA	NA	TRBV6-6	TRBJ2-3	CASSYSKARADTQYF	TGTGCCAGCAGTTACTCGAAGGCCAGGGCAGATACGCAGTATTTT
NA	NA	TRBV28	TRBJ2-4	CASSPLGGGRSQYF	TGTGCCAGCAGTCCCTTAGGGGGGGGAAGGAGTCAGTACTTC
once	NA	TRBV2	TRBJ2-2	CASSPGFTGELFF	TGTGCCAGCAGCCCAGGGTTCACCGGGGAGCTGTTTTTT
NA	NA	TRBV7-2	TRBJ2-2	CASSLIGGGELFF	TGTGCCAGCAGCTTAATAGGAGGCGGGGAGCTGTTTTTT
NA	NA	TRBV7-8	TRBJ1-4	CASSVGLSDNEKLFF	TGTGCCAGCAGCGTCGGACTGAGCGATAATGAAAAACTGTTTTTT
few	TRBD1	TRBV7-2	TRBJ1-2	CASSSLWDRGNGYTF	TGTGCCAGCAGCTCCCTCTGGGACAGGGGGAATGGCTACACCTTC
NA	TRBD2	TRBV27	TRBJ2-2	CASSASGSANTGELFF	TGTGCCAGCTCAGCTAGCGGGAGCGCGAACACCGGGGAGCTGTTTTTT